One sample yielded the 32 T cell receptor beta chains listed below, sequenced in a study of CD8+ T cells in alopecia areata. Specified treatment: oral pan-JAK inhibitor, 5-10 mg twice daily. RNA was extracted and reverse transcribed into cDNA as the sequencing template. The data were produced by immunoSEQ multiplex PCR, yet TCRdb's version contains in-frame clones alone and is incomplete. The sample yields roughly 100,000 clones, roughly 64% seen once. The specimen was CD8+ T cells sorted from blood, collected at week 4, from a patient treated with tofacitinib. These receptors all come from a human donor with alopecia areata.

CDR3 protein: CASSYPGRGLANEQFF. The CDR3 DNA sequence: TGTGCCAGCAGCTACCCTGGGCGGGGGTTGGCCAATGAGCAGTTCTTC. The V gene is TRBV7-3, the J gene TRBJ2-1, with TRBD2 matching over 7 bases. Germline V gene lookup returns CDR1 SGHTA and CDR2 FQGTGA. This CDR3 has 16 amino acids. Trimming at V came to 4 bases and at J to 6 bases, leaving 12 bases not matched to a gene.

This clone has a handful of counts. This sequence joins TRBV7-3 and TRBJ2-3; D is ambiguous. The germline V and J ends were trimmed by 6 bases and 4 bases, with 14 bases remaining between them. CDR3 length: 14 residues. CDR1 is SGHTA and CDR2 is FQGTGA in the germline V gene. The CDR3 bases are TGTGCCAGCAGTGTCATTGGGCCGGCAGATACGCAGTATTTT. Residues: CASSVIGPADTQYF.

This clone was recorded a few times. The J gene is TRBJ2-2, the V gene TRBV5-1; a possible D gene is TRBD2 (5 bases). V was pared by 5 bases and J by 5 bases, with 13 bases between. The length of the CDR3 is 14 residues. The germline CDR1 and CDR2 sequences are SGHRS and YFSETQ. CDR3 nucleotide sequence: TGCGCCAGCAGAGCGCGGGCCTCTACCGGGGAGCTGTTTTTT. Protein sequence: CASRARASTGELFF.

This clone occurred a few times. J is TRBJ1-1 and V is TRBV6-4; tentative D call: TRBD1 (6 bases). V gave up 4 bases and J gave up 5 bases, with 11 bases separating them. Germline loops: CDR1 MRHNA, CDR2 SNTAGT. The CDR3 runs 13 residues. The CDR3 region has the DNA TGTGCCAGCAGTGTGGGGGCAGGGACTGAAGCTTTCTTT. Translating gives CASSVGAGTEAFF.

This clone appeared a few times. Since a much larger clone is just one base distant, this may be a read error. CDR3 sequence: CASSQDSYEQYF. The CDR3 DNA follows: TGTGCCAGCAGCCAAGATAGCTACGAGCAGTACTTC. This chain links TRBV5-5 with TRBJ2-7, with D unresolved. The germline V gene has CDR1 SGHKS and CDR2 YYEKEE (reference sequence). Trimming took 4 bases from V and 3 from J, leaving 8 bases between them. This CDR3 comprises 12 residues. The full variable domain, its missing parts supplied by reference TRBV5-5 and TRBJ2-7, is DAGVTQSPTHLIKTRGQQVTLRCSPISGHKSVSWYQQVLGQGPQFIFQYYEKEERGRGNFPDRFSARQFPNYSSELNVNALLLGDSALYLCASSQDSYEQYFGPGTRLTVT.

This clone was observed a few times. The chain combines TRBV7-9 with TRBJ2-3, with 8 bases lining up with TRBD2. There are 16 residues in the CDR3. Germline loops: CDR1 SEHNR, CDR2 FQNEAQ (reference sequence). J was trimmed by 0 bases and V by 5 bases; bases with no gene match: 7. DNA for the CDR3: TGTGCCAGCAGCGGGTATAGCGGGACGAGCACAGATACGCAGTATTTT. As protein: CASSGYSGTSTDTQYF.

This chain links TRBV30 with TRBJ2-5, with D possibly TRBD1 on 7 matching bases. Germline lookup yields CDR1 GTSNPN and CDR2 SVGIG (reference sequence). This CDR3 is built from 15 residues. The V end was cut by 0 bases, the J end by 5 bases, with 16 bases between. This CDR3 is CAWSVWRGRLETQYF. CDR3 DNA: TGTGCCTGGAGTGTTTGGAGGGGGCGGTTGGAGACCCAGTACTTC.

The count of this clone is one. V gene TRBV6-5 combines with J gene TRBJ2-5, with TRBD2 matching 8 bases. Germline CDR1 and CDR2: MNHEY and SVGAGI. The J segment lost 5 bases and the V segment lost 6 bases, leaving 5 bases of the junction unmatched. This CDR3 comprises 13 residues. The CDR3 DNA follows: TGTGCCAGCAGCCCGCGGGGGGTGGAGACCCAGTACTTC. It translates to CASSPRGVETQYF.

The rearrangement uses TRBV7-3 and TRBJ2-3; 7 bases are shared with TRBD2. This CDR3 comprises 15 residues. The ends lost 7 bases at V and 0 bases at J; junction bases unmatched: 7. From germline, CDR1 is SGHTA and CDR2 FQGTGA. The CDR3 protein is CASITGGTSTDTQYF. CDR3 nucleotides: TGTGCCAGCATCACCGGGGGGACCAGCACAGATACGCAGTATTTT. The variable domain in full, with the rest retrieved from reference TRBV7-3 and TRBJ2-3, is GAGVSQTPSNKVTEKGKYVELRCDPISGHTALYWYRQSLGQGPEFLIYFQGTGAADDSGLPNDRFFAVRPEGSVSTLKIQRTERGDSAVYLCASITGGTSTDTQYFGPGTRLTVL.

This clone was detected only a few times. CDR3 DNA sequence: TGTGCCAGCAGTTATCGTACGAACAGGGGGAATGGCTACACCTTC. Residues: CASSYRTNRGNGYTF. The V and J genes are TRBV6-5 and TRBJ1-2; 8 bases fit TRBD1. This CDR3 has 15 amino acids. Germline-derived CDR1 and CDR2 are MNHEY and SVGAGI. V lost 3 bases and J lost 6; bases outside the gene matches: 9.

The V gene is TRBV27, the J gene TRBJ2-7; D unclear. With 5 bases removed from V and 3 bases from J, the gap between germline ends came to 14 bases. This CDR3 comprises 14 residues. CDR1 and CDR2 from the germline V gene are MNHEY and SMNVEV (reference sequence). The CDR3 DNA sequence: TGTGCCAGCAGTCATACCCAACCCAACTACGAGCAGTACTTC. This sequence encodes CASSHTQPNYEQYF.

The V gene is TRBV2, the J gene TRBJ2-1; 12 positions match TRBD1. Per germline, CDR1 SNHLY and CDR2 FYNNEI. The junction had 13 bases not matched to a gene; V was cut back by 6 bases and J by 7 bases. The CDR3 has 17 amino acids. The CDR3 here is CASSGEGRDRGLNEQFF. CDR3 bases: TGTGCCAGCAGCGGGGAGGGCCGGGACAGGGGGCTGAATGAGCAGTTCTTC.

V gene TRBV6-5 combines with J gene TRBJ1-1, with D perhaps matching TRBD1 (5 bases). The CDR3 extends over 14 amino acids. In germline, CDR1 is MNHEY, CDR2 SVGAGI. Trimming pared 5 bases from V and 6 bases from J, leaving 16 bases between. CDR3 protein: CASSEDQGEAEAFF. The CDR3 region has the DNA TGTGCCAGCAGTGAAGATCAGGGAGAAGCTGAAGCTTTCTTT.

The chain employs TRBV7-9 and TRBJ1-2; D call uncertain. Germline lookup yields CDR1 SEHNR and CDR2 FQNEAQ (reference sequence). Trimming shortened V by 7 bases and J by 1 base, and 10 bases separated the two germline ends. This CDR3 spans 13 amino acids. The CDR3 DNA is TGTGCCAGCATCCCCCGGATTAACTATGGCTACACCTTC. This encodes CASIPRINYGYTF.

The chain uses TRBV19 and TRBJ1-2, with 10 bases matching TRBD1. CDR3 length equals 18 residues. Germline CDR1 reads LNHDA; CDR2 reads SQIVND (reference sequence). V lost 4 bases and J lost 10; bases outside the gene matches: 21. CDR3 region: CASSNTRQGALSRPTYTF. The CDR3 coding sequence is TGTGCCAGTAGTAATACGAGACAGGGGGCTCTCTCCCGCCCGACCTACACCTTC.

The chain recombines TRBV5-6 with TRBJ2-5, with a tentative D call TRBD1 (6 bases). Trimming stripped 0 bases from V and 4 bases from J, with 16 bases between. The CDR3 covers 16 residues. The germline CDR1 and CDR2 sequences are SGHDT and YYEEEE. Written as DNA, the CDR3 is TGTGCCAGCAGCTTGGAGAGTTACAGGGCTATAGAGACCCAGTACTTC. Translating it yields CASSLESYRAIETQYF.

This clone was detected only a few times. CDR3 sequence (DNA): TGTGCCAGCAGCTTGACAGGGAATACTAATTCACCCCTCCACTTT. Amino acids: CASSLTGNTNSPLHF. This chain joins TRBV7-9 and TRBJ1-6; the match to TRBD1 covers 7 bases. Germline values: CDR1 SEHNR, CDR2 FQNEAQ (reference sequence). The V and J ends lost 3 bases and 6 bases, in that order; junction bases with no gene match: 5. CDR3 length: 15 amino acids.

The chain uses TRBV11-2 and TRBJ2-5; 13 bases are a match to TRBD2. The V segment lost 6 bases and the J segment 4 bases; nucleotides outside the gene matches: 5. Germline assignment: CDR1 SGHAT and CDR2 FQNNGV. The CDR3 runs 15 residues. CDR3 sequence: CASSRLAGGTETQYF. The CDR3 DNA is TGTGCCAGCAGTAGACTAGCGGGGGGTACAGAGACCCAGTACTTC.

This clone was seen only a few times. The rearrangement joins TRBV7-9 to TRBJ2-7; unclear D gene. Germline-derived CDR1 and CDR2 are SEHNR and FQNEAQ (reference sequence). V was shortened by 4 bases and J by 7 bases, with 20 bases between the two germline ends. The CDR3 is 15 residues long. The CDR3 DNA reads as TGTGCCAGCAGCTCGAGTGTGGGCCCGTTGCGAGAGCAGTACTTC. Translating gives CASSSSVGPLREQYF.

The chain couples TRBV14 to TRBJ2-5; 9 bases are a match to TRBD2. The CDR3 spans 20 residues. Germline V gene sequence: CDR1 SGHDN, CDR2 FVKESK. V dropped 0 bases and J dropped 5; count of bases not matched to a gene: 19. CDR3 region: CASSQEWAEGLGLAEETQYF. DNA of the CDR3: TGTGCCAGCAGCCAAGAGTGGGCAGAAGGCTTGGGACTAGCCGAGGAGACCCAGTACTTC.

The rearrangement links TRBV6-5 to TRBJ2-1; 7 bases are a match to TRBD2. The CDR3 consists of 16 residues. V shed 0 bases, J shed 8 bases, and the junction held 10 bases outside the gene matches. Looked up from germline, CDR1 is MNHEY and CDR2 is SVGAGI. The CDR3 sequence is CASSYSSGRAVYEQFF. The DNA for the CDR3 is TGTGCCAGCAGTTACTCTTCGGGGAGGGCCGTGTATGAGCAGTTCTTC.

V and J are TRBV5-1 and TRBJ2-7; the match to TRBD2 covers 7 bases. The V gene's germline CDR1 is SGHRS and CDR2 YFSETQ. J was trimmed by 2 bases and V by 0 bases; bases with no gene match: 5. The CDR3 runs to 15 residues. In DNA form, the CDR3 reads TGCGCCAGCAGCTTGGAGGGAGGGACTACCTACGAGCAGTACTTC. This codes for CASSLEGGTTYEQYF.

The CDR3 nucleotides are TGTGCCAGCAGCGTCCGGGACCGAGACATGAACACTGAAGCTTTCTTT. This sequence encodes CASSVRDRDMNTEAFF. The V call is TRBV13, the J call TRBJ1-1; D is perhaps TRBD1 (5 bases). Germline values: CDR1 PRHDT, CDR2 FYEKMQ (reference sequence). The CDR3 spans 16 residues. The V gene lost 5 bases and the J gene lost 0 bases, with 16 bases spanning the gap.

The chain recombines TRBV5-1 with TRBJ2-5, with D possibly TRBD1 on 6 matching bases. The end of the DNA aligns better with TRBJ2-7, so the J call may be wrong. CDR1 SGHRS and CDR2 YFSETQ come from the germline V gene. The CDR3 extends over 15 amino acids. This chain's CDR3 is CASSLEQGTAYEQYF. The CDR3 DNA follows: TGCGCCAGCAGCTTGGAGCAGGGGACCGCCTACGAGCAGTACTTC.

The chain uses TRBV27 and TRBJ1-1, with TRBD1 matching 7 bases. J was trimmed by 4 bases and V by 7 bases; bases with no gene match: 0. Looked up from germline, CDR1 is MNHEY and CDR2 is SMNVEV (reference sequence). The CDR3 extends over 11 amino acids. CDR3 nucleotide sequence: TGTGCCAGCACAGGGGGCACTGAAGCTTTCTTT. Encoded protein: CASTGGTEAFF.

The CDR3 nucleotides are TGTGCCTGGACCGACTCGCGATACGAGCAGTTCTTC. As protein: CAWTDSRYEQFF. This chain links TRBV30 with TRBJ2-1; the D is unclear. The germline V gene encodes CDR1 GTSNPN and CDR2 SVGIG (reference sequence). With 4 bases removed from V and 10 bases from J, the gap between germline ends came to 14 bases. This CDR3 spans 12 amino acids.

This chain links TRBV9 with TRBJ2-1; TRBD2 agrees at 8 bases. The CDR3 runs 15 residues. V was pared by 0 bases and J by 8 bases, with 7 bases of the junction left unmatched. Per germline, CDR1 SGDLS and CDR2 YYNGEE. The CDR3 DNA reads TGTGCCAGCAGCGTAGGAACTAGCGGAGAGGATGAGCAGTTCTTC. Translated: CASSVGTSGEDEQFF. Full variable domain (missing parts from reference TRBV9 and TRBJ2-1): DSGVTQTPKHLITATGQRVTLRCSPRSGDLSVYWYQQSLDQGLQFLIQYYNGEERAKGNILERFSAQQFPDLHSELNLSSLELGDSALYFCASSVGTSGEDEQFFGPGTRLTVL.

The chain's CDR3 is CASSEVDGNTIYF. In DNA form, the CDR3 reads TGTGCCAGCAGTGAGGTCGATGGAAACACCATATATTTT. The chain carries TRBV2 and TRBJ1-3; no clear D gene. Germline V CDR1 and CDR2: SNHLY, FYNNEI. The V and J ends lost 3 bases and 3 bases respectively, with 6 bases between them. CDR3 length: 13 residues. Filled out from reference TRBV2 and TRBJ1-3, the complete variable domain reads EPEVTQTPSHQVTQMGQEVILRCVPISNHLYFYWYRQILGQKVEFLVSFYNNEISEKSEIFDDQFSVERPDGSNFTLKIRSTKLEDSAMYFCASSEVDGNTIYFGEGSWLTVV.

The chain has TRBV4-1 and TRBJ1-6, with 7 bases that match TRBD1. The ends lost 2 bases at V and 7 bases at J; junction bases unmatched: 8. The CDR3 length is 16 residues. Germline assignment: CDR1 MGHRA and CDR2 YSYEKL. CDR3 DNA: TGCGCCAGCAGCCAAACCCCTCAGGGGGTAAATTCACCCCTCCACTTT. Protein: CASSQTPQGVNSPLHF.

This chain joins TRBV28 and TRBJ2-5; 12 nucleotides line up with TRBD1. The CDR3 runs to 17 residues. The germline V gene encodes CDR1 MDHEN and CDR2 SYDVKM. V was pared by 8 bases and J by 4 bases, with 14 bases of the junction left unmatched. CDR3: CASRTGTGGVLGETQYF. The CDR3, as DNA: TGTGCCAGCCGTACGGGGACAGGGGGCGTTTTAGGAGAGACCCAGTACTTC.

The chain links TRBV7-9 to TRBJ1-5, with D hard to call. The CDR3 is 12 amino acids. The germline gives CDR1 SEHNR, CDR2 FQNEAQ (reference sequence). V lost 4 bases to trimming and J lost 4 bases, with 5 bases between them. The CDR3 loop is CASSSQNQPQHF. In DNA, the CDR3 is TGTGCCAGCAGCTCCCAGAATCAGCCCCAGCATTTT. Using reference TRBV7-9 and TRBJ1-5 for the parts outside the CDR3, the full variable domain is DTGVSQNPRHKITKRGQNVTFRCDPISEHNRLYWYRQTLGQGPEFLTYFQNEAQLEKSRLLSDRFSAERPKGSFSTLEIQRTEQGDSAMYLCASSSQNQPQHFGDGTRLSIL.

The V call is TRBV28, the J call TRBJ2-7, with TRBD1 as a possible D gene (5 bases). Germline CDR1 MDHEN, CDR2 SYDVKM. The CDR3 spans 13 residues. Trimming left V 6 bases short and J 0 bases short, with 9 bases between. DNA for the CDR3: TGTGCCAGCAGGATTGACAGCTCCTACGAGCAGTACTTC. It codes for CASRIDSSYEQYF.